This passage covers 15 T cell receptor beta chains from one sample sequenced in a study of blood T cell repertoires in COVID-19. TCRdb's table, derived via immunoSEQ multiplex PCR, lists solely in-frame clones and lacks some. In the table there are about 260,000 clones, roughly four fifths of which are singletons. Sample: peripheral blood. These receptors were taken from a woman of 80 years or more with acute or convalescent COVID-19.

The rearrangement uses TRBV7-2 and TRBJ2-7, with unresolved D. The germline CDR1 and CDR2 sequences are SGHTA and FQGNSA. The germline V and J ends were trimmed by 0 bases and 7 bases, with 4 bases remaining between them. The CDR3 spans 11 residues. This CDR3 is CASSLAVEQYF. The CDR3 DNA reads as TGTGCCAGCAGCTTAGCTGTAGAGCAGTACTTC.

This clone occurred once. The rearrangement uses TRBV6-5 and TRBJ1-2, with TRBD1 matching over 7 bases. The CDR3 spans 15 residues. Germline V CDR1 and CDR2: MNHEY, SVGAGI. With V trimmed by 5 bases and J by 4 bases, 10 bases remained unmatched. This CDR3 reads CASSTTDRATYGYTF. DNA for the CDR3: TGTGCCAGCAGTACCACAGACAGGGCAACCTATGGCTACACCTTC.

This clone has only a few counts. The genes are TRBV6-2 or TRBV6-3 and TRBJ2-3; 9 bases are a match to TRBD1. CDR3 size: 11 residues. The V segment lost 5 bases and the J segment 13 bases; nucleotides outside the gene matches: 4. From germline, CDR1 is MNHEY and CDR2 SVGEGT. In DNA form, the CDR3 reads TGTGCCAGCAGTATGGACAGGGGAGAGTATTTT. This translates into CASSMDRGEYF.

In DNA form, the CDR3 reads TGTGCCTGGAGTGTAGGACTACACCAGGGGGCAGCTTTCTTT. It is translated as CAWSVGLHQGAAFF. The V and J genes are TRBV30 and TRBJ1-1, with 8 bases aligning to TRBD1. The CDR3 runs to 14 residues. Germline V CDR1 and CDR2: GTSNPN, SVGIG (reference sequence). The J segment lost 10 bases and the V segment lost 0 bases, leaving 10 bases of the junction unmatched.

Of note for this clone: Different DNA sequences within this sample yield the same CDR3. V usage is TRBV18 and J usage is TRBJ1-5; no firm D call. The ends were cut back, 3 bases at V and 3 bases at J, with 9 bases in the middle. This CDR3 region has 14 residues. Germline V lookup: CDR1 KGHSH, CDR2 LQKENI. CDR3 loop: CASSPADSNQPQHF. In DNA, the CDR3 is TGTGCCAGCTCACCGGCAGACTCCAATCAGCCCCAGCATTTT.

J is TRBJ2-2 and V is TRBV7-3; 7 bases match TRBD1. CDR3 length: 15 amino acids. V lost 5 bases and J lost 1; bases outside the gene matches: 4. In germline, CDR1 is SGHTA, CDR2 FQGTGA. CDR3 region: CASSLRDRNTGELFF. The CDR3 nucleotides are TGTGCCAGCAGCCTTCGGGACAGGAACACCGGGGAGCTGTTTTTT.

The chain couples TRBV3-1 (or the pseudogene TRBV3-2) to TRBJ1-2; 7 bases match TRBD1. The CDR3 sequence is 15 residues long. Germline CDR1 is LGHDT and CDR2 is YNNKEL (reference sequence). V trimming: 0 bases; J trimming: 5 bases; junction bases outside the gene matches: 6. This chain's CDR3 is CASSQDPWTGYGYTF. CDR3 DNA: TGTGCCAGCAGCCAAGATCCCTGGACAGGTTATGGCTACACCTTC.

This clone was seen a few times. CDR3 sequence (DNA): TGTGCCAGCAGCACCAGGACAGGGATATCCGGGGAGCTGTTTTTT. As protein: CASSTRTGISGELFF. The V call is TRBV9, the J call TRBJ2-2, with 8 bases that match TRBD1. The CDR3 is 15 amino acids. Losses at the gene ends were 4 bases for V and 6 bases for J; bases not matched to a gene: 8. Germline V gives CDR1 SGDLS, CDR2 YYNGEE.

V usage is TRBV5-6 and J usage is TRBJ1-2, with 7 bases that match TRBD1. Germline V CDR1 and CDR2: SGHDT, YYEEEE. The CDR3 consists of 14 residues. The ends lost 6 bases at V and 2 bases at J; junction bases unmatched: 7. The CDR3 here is CASIAGTVNYGYTF. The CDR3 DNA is TGTGCCAGCATAGCCGGGACAGTAAACTATGGCTACACCTTC. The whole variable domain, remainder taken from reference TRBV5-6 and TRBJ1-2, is DAGVTQSPTHLIKTRGQQVTLRCSPKSGHDTVSWYQQALGQGPQFIFQYYEEEERQRGNFPDRFSGHQFPNYSSELNVNALLLGDSALYLCASIAGTVNYGYTFGSGTRLTVV.

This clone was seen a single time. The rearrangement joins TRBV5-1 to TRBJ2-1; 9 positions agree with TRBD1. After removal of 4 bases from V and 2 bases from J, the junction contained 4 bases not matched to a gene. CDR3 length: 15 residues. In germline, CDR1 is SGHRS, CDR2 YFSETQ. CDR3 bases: TGCGCCAGCAGCGCCGGACAGGGGACCTACAATGAGCAGTTCTTC. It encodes CASSAGQGTYNEQFF.

CDR3 DNA: TGTGCCAGCAGCCCCATGGCGGGGGGCTCTGGAAACACCATATATTTT. It is translated as CASSPMAGGSGNTIYF. This rearrangement joins TRBV11-2 to TRBJ1-3; tentative D call: TRBD1 (5 bases). V lost 5 bases and J lost 0, with 14 bases in between. This CDR3 comprises 16 residues. Per the germline V gene, CDR1 is SGHAT and CDR2 is FQNNGV.

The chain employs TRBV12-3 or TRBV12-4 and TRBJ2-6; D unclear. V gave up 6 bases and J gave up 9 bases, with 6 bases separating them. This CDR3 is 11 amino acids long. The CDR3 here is CASRSINVLTF. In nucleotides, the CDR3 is TGTGCCAGCAGATCTATCAACGTCCTGACTTTC.

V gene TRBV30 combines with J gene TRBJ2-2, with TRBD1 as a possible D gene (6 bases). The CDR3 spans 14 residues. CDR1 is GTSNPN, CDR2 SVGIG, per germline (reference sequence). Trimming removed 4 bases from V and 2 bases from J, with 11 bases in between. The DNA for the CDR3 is TGTGCCTGGATGGACAGCGATAACACCGGGGAGCTGTTTTTT. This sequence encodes CAWMDSDNTGELFF.

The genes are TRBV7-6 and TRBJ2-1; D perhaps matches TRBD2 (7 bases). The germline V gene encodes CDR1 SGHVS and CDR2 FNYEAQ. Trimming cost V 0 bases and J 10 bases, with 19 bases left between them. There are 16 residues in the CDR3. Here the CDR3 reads CASSLAGVGGGGEQFF. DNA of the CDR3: TGTGCCAGCAGCTTAGCGGGAGTAGGGGGGGGTGGCGAGCAGTTCTTC. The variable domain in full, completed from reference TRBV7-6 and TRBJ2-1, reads GAGVSQSPRYKVTKRGQDVALRCDPISGHVSLYWYRQALGQGPEFLTYFNYEAQQDKSGLPNDRFSAERPEGSISTLTIQRTEQRDSAMYRCASSLAGVGGGGEQFFGPGTRLTVL.

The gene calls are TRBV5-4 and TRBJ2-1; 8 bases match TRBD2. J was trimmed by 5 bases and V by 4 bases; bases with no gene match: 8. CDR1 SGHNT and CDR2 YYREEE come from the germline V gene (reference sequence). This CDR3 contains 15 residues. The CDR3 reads CASSLRREVNNEQFF. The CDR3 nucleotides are TGTGCCAGCAGCCTGCGGCGGGAGGTCAACAATGAGCAGTTCTTC.